These T cell receptor beta chains were read from a single sample in a study of human T cells and chemical hapten exposure. MiXCR, run by TCRdb on the RACE reads, gives a single entry per CDR3 protein. Found here are approximately 82,000 distinct CDR3 sequences, around 11% of them singletons; the top ten hold about 3.5%. This sample comprised whole blood, obtained in connection with sensitization to the hapten diphenylcyclopropenone (DPC). The receptors here all came from a woman aged 55-70 years with alopecia areata. Some clones in this sample may be carry-over from other donors' samples. Each CDR3 is given with its conserved first and last residue. The D gene is left open where the match is weak. Only some rows state a clone size, as once, few, many or a class for expanded clones.

size | D | J | V | CDR3 | DNA
many | NA | TRBJ2-3 | TRBV7-3 | CASSFMGLGQENTQYF | TGTGCCAGCAGCTTTATGGGGTTGGGGCAAGAGAATACGCAGTATTTT
many | NA | TRBJ1-2 | TRBV20-1 | CSARDSGLTYYLRGYTF | TGCAGTGCTAGAGATTCGGGGCTAACCTACTATCTCCGTGGCTACACCTTC
NA | TRBD2 | TRBJ2-2 | TRBV27 | CASRASGGANTGELFF | TGTGCCAGCAGAGCTAGCGGGGGGGCGAACACCGGGGAGCTGTTTTTT
NA | TRBD1 | TRBJ1-4 | TRBV28 | CASSDTGGDEKLFF | TGTGCCAGCAGTGACACAGGGGGCGATGAAAAACTGTTTTTT
many | NA | TRBJ1-2 | TRBV27 | CASRPLDRANYGYTF | TGTGCCAGCAGACCCCTGGACAGAGCTAACTATGGCTACACCTTC
NA | NA | TRBJ2-3 | TRBV3-1 | CASSQDMGAGTQYF | TGTGCCAGCAGCCAAGATATGGGGGCGGGGACGCAGTATTTT
few | NA | TRBJ2-2 | TRBV11-2 | CASSPLRTHRTGELFF | TGTGCCAGCAGCCCGCTTCGGACCCATCGCACCGGGGAGCTGTTTTTT
NA | NA | TRBJ1-6 | TRBV6-2/TRBV6-3 | CASSYDRSSYNSPLHF | TGTGCCAGCAGTTACGACAGGAGCTCCTATAATTCACCCCTCCACTTT
NA | TRBD1 | TRBJ2-7 | TRBV6-6 | CASSYARDRPYEQYF | TGTGCCAGCAGTTACGCGCGGGACAGGCCCTACGAGCAGTACTTC
NA | NA | TRBJ1-3 | TRBV18 | CASSPARRSGNTIYF | TGTGCCAGCTCACCGGCCCGTCGCTCTGGAAACACCATATATTTT
NA | NA | TRBJ1-4 | TRBV18 | CASFLTQGGDEKLFF | TGTGCCAGCTTTTTGACACAGGGAGGAGATGAAAAACTGTTTTTT
once | NA | TRBJ2-2 | TRBV12-3/TRBV12-4 | CAGSSGINTGELFF | TGTGCCGGCAGTTCGGGAATTAACACCGGGGAGCTGTTTTTT
many | TRBD1 | TRBJ2-7 | TRBV19 | CASKPGQGIFEQYF | TGTGCCAGCAAGCCGGGACAGGGTATCTTCGAGCAGTACTTC
NA | NA | TRBJ2-3 | TRBV7-3 | CASATDRPDTQYF | TGTGCCAGCGCTACAGACAGGCCAGATACGCAGTATTTT
NA | NA | TRBJ1-3 | TRBV3-1 | CASSQDGYSGNTIYF | TGTGCCAGCAGCCAAGACGGATACTCTGGAAACACCATATATTTT
NA | NA | TRBJ1-1 | TRBV7-2 | CASSEQTAMNTEAFF | TGTGCCAGCAGCGAACAGACAGCGATGAACACTGAAGCTTTCTTT
NA | TRBD1 | TRBJ2-7 | TRBV19 | CASSIARGPTYEQYF | TGTGCCAGTAGTATAGCCAGGGGGCCGACCTACGAGCAGTACTTC
many | NA | TRBJ2-7 | TRBV3-1 | CASSQLGSASYEQYF | TGTGCCAGCAGCCAATTGGGTTCGGCCTCCTACGAGCAGTACTTC
many | NA | TRBJ2-2 | TRBV5-4 | CASSLSSLTGELFF | TGTGCCAGCAGCTTGAGTAGCTTGACCGGGGAGCTGTTTTTT
NA | NA | TRBJ2-3 | TRBV20-1 | CSARGIADLLTDTQYF | TGCAGTGCTAGGGGAATAGCGGACCTACTCACAGATACGCAGTATTTT
many | TRBD1 | TRBJ1-2 | TRBV18 | CASSPDRAVNYGYTF | TGTGCCAGCTCACCCGACAGGGCCGTCAACTATGGCTACACCTTC
few | NA | TRBJ2-5 | TRBV2 | CASSEVGQETQYF | TGTGCCAGCAGTGAAGTCGGCCAAGAGACCCAGTACTTC
many | NA | TRBJ2-3 | TRBV7-3 | CASSLMGGTDTQYF | TGTGCCAGCAGCTTAATGGGGGGCACAGATACGCAGTATTTT
many | NA | TRBJ2-3 | TRBV7-2 | CASSLFIDTQYF | TGTGCCAGCAGCTTATTTATCGATACGCAGTATTTT
NA | NA | TRBJ1-2 | TRBV7-6 | CASSLRGALSQDGYTF | TGTGCCAGCAGCTTAAGGGGGGCTCTGAGCCAGGATGGCTACACCTTC
many | NA | TRBJ1-2 | TRBV7-9 | CASSSGSWGTNYGYTF | TGTGCCAGCAGCTCAGGGTCTTGGGGGACCAACTATGGCTACACCTTC
few | TRBD1 | TRBJ1-2 | TRBV12-3/TRBV12-4 | CASSFPPGQGLRNGYTF | TGTGCCAGCAGTTTCCCTCCGGGACAGGGGTTGCGGAATGGCTACACCTTC
NA | NA | TRBJ1-4 | TRBV5-4 | CASSLGFNEKLFF | TGTGCCAGCAGCTTGGGGTTCAATGAAAAACTGTTTTTT
many | NA | TRBJ1-1 | TRBV2 | CASSEQRANTEAFF | TGTGCCAGCAGTGAACAACGAGCGAACACTGAAGCTTTCTTT
few | TRBD1 | TRBJ1-2 | TRBV6-5 | CASRSQGEAGYGYTF | TGTGCCAGCAGATCACAGGGGGAAGCGGGCTATGGCTACACCTTC
many | TRBD2 | TRBJ2-3 | TRBV20-1 | CSAEGLAGGYSTDTQYF | TGCAGTGCGGAAGGACTAGCGGGGGGGTATAGCACAGATACGCAGTATTTT